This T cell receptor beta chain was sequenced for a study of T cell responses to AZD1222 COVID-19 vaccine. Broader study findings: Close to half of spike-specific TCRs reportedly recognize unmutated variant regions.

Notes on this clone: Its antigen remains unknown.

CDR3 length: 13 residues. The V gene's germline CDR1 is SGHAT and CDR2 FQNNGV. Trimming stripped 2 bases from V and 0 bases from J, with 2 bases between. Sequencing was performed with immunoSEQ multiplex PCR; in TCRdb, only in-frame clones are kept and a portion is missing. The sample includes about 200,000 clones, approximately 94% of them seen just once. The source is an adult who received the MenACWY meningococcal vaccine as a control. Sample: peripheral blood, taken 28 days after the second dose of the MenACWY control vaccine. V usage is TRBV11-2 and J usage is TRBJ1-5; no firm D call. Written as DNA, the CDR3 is TGTGCCAGCAGCTTAACTAGCAATCAGCCCCAGCATTTT. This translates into CASSLTSNQPQHF.